This T cell receptor (beta chain) was profiled in a study of T cell repertoires in cytomegalovirus infection. MiXCR, applied by TCRdb to the reads, yields one record per CDR3 protein. The table has 500,000 or so distinct CDR3 sequences, 16% seen once. Study-level points and caveats: Dominating the ex vivo response were TCR beta clonotypes that were CMV-specific and HLA-C-restricted.

The CDR3 loop spans 16 amino acids. Trimming pared 0 bases from V and 4 bases from J, leaving 16 bases between. Germline values: CDR1 SGDLS, CDR2 YYNGEE. There are a few counts of this clonotype. Its antigen is still unknown. The origin of this receptor is a human donor in good health (CMV status not recorded). Some clones in this sample may be carry-over from other donors' samples. This rearrangement joins TRBV9 to TRBJ1-2; D unresolved. The specimen sequenced was CD8+ T cells from PBMCs. CDR3 residues: CASSVASGRRAYGYTF. The CDR3 nucleotides read TGTGCCAGCAGCGTAGCCTCGGGGAGACGGGCCTATGGCTACACCTTC.